This T cell receptor beta chain was documented in a study of vaccination and CD4 T cells after COVID-19. Across the whole study: Convalescent participants consisted of six males and four females, two being Hispanic.

Remarks on this clonotype: Its antigen is still unknown.

Cultured CD4+ T cells had their DNA profiled by the Oncomine TCR Beta short-read assay. TCRdb itself ran the PCR reads through MiXCR, one entry per CDR3 protein. The data contain approximately 25,000 distinct CDR3 sequences, 62% of them seen just once; the ten biggest clones take up roughly 8%. Germline CDR1 and CDR2: MDHEN and SYDVKM. The CDR3 covers 14 residues. With 2 bases removed from V and 5 bases from J, the gap between germline ends came to 12 bases. Indicated treatment: approximately nine-day PBMC culture with coronavirus spike peptide pools or control peptides (ViraFEST assay). This TCR was recovered from a human donor who had recovered from COVID-19. The sample consisted of CD4+ T cells from blood, cultured in vitro. The rearrangement joins TRBV28 to TRBJ2-5; D possibly matches TRBD1 or TRBD2 (5 bases each). The CDR3 region has the DNA TGTGCCAGCAGTTTAAGAGGGACCCGGGAGACCCAGTACTTC. Translation: CASSLRGTRETQYF.